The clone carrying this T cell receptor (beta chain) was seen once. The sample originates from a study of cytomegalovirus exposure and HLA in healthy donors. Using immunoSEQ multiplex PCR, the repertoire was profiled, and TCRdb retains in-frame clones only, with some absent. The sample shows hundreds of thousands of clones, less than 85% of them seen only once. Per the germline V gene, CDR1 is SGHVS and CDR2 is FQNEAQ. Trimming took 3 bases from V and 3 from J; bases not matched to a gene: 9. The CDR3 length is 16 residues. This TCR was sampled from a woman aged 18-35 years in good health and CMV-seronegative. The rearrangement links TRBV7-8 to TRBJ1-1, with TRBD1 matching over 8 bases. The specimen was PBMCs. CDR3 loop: CASSFPPGQEDTEAFF. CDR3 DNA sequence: TGTGCCAGCAGCTTCCCTCCGGGACAGGAGGACACTGAAGCTTTCTTT.